One TCR beta chain is described in this entry. What it binds is unknown. At one end the junction does not follow the germline gene, possibly because of a read error. The CDR3 is made up of 14 amino acids. CDR1 and CDR2 from the germline V gene are SGHVS and FQNEAQ. This record comes from a study of blood T cells in healthy people across ages. Study outcomes and limitations: Whereas aged donors had fewer naive CD4+ cells, long-lived donors had more of them and higher diversity.

The authors ran a second PCR of roughly 6 to 12 cycles using a sample-barcoded 5' primer and a J-beta primer mix. TCRdb recomputed calls from the 5' RACE reads with MiXCR, one row per CDR3 protein. Of about 1.5 million distinct CDR3 sequences in the sample, less than 45% were seen once. The people who gave samples were healthy Caucasians from Russia, aged roughly 6 to 100. This sequence was found in a woman aged 18 to 35 in good health. The sequencing sample was made of blood. The gene calls are TRBV7-8 and TRBJ2-1; 9 bases are a match to TRBD2. The CDR3 region has the DNA TGCGCCAGCAGCTTGGAGCGGGGGGTCGTGGAGCAGTTCTTC. Amino acids: CASSLERGVVEQFF.